The 26 T cell receptor beta chains below were found in one sample sequenced in a study of memory CD4+ T cells and cytomegalovirus serostatus. The sort gate was single viable CD3+CD4+CD8-CD45RO+ cells for memory CD4+ T cells. TCRdb's copy holds only in-frame clones and misses some; the assay was immunoSEQ multiplex PCR. The data show about 42,000 clones, about three quarters seen once. Specimen: memory CD4+ T cells from blood. The receptors shown here come from an adult in good health and CMV-seronegative.

The rearrangement joins TRBV11-2 to TRBJ2-3, with TRBD1 identical over 9 bases. The J segment lost 0 bases and the V segment lost 5 bases, leaving 6 bases of the junction unmatched. This CDR3 spans 16 amino acids. Germline CDR1 SGHAT, CDR2 FQNNGV. The CDR3 region has the DNA TGTGCCAGCAGCCGACAGGGGGGCTGGAGCACAGATACGCAGTATTTT. Its protein is CASSRQGGWSTDTQYF.

V usage is TRBV2 and J usage is TRBJ2-5; D gene unclear. V lost 7 bases, J lost 11 bases, and 20 bases lay in between. The V gene's germline CDR1 is SNHLY and CDR2 FYNNEI. There are 13 residues in the CDR3. CDR3 region: CASTNIMGTSQYF. The DNA for the CDR3 is TGTGCCAGCACTAATATTATGGGAACCTCGCAGTACTTC.

The chain couples TRBV7-9 to TRBJ1-1; TRBD1 matches at 8 bases. Germline CDR1 SEHNR, CDR2 FQNEAQ (reference sequence). The CDR3 has 12 amino acids. V shed 6 bases and J 11 bases; nucleotides not matched to a gene: 8. The CDR3 loop reads CASRKGQGAAFF. The CDR3 DNA reads TGTGCCAGCAGAAAAGGCCAGGGGGCGGCTTTCTTT.

There are a few counts of this clone. The rearrangement uses TRBV7-9 and TRBJ1-6; D gene unclear. The CDR3 consists of 13 residues. Germline V gives CDR1 SEHNR, CDR2 FQNEAQ (reference sequence). V lost 5 bases to trimming and J lost 7 bases, with 9 bases between them. The chain's CDR3 is CASSLPGNSPLHF. DNA for the CDR3: TGTGCCAGCAGCCTCCCCGGGAATTCACCCCTCCACTTT.

In its sample, this clone was seen a few times. The V and J genes are TRBV2 and TRBJ1-5, with D possibly matching TRBD1 (5 bases). Trimming shortened V by 5 bases and J by 2 bases, and 10 bases separated the two germline ends. This CDR3 region has 14 residues. Germline CDR1 and CDR2: SNHLY and FYNNEI. CDR3 bases: TGTGCCAGCAGTTATGGGGCAGGCAATCAGCCCCAGCATTTT. Its translation: CASSYGAGNQPQHF.

The chain uses TRBV5-1 and TRBJ2-2; D assignment may be TRBD1 or TRBD2 (5 bases each). Trimming removed 0 bases at V and 2 bases at J, with 8 bases between. The CDR3 runs 15 residues. Germline-derived CDR1 and CDR2 are SGHRS and YFSETQ. CDR3 sequence reads: CASSLGDLNTGELFF. The CDR3 DNA reads TGCGCCAGCAGCTTGGGGGACCTAAACACCGGGGAGCTGTTTTTT.

The J gene is TRBJ2-3, the V gene TRBV7-8; D not resolved. The CDR3 loop spans 14 amino acids. Germline-derived CDR1 and CDR2 are SGHVS and FQNEAQ. V lost 3 bases, J lost 5 bases, and 12 bases lay in between. In DNA form, the CDR3 reads TGTGCCAGCAGCTTTGGCGGCCTGAGAGATACGCAGTATTTT. Translating it yields CASSFGGLRDTQYF.

This clone was detected only a few times. V usage is TRBV5-4 and J usage is TRBJ1-2; the match to TRBD1 covers 8 bases. Unmatched junction bases numbered 6, after V lost 1 base and J lost 7 bases. Germline V gene lookup returns CDR1 SGHNT and CDR2 YYREEE (reference sequence). CDR3 size: 14 residues. The CDR3 here is CASSLRQGISGYTF. CDR3 nucleotide sequence: TGTGCCAGCAGCTTGAGACAGGGGATAAGTGGCTACACCTTC.

This clone turned up a few times. V usage is TRBV2 and J usage is TRBJ1-2; maybe TRBD1 (5 bases). In germline, CDR1 is SNHLY, CDR2 FYNNEI. V lost 5 bases and J lost 7, with 17 bases in between. CDR3 length: 14 amino acids. The CDR3 loop is CASSMTPGQGGYTF. The CDR3 DNA sequence: TGTGCCAGCAGTATGACCCCGGGGCAAGGTGGCTACACCTTC.

V and J are TRBV27 and TRBJ1-2; D ambiguous. The CDR3 runs 13 residues. Trimming removed 2 bases at V and 6 bases at J, with 10 bases between. Germline lookup yields CDR1 MNHEY and CDR2 SMNVEV (reference sequence). Here the CDR3 DNA reads TGTGCCAGCAGTTTAGGTTCGGGGAATGGCTACACCTTC. Translation gives CASSLGSGNGYTF.

The rearrangement links TRBV5-1 to TRBJ2-2; 7 nucleotides line up with TRBD1. Per germline, CDR1 SGHRS and CDR2 YFSETQ. This CDR3 comprises 15 residues. The V segment lost 0 bases and the J segment 1 base; nucleotides outside the gene matches: 0. The CDR3 loop is CASSLGTGNTGELFF. DNA for the CDR3: TGCGCCAGCAGCTTGGGGACAGGGAACACCGGGGAGCTGTTTTTT. Full variable domain (outside the CDR3, taken from reference TRBV5-1 and TRBJ2-2): KAGVTQTPRYLIKTRGQQVTLSCSPISGHRSVSWYQQTPGQGLQFLFEYFSETQRNKGNFPGRFSGRQFSNSRSEMNVSTLELGDSALYLCASSLGTGNTGELFFGEGSRLTVL.

This chain links TRBV29-1 with TRBJ2-7; TRBD1 matches 9 bases. Trimming cost V 4 bases and J 4 bases; bases outside gene matches: 8. Germline assignment: CDR1 SQVTM and CDR2 ANQGSEA. The CDR3 runs to 14 residues. The CDR3 reads CSVGPGQGKYEQYF. In DNA form, the CDR3 reads TGCAGCGTTGGCCCGGGACAGGGAAAGTACGAGCAGTACTTC.

This clone was seen just once. The chain combines TRBV25-1 with TRBJ1-4; the D gene is possibly TRBD1 (5 bases). This CDR3 comprises 14 residues. Trimming removed 1 base at V and 10 bases at J, with 13 bases between. The germline gives CDR1 MGHDK, CDR2 SYGVNS. The CDR3 here is CASSEWDPTGKLFF. CDR3 DNA sequence: TGTGCCAGCAGTGAATGGGACCCAACGGGAAAACTGTTTTTT. The full variable domain, completed using reference TRBV25-1 and TRBJ1-4, is EADIYQTPRYLVIGTGKKITLECSQTMGHDKMYWYQQDPGMELHLIHYSYGVNSTEKGDLSSESTVSRIRTEHFPLTLESARPSHTSQYLCASSEWDPTGKLFFGSGTQLSVL.

The gene calls are TRBV6-5 and TRBJ2-5; D gene unclear. The length of the CDR3 is 15 residues. The germline V gene encodes CDR1 MNHEY and CDR2 SVGAGI. V was clipped by 0 bases and J by 4 bases, with 12 bases between them. CDR3 sequence reads: CASSYSGFDAETQYF. As DNA, the CDR3 is TGTGCCAGCAGTTACTCTGGTTTTGATGCAGAGACCCAGTACTTC.

The rearrangement links TRBV5-6 to TRBJ2-3, with unresolved D. V was trimmed by 0 bases and J by 8 bases, leaving 10 bases between them. The CDR3 extends over 13 amino acids. In germline, CDR1 is SGHDT, CDR2 YYEEEE. DNA for the CDR3: TGTGCCAGCAGCTTGGGACGGGTTGGTACGCAGTATTTT. Its protein is CASSLGRVGTQYF.

In this sample, this clone turned up once. The chain joins TRBV29-1 to TRBJ2-2; 7 bases are a match to TRBD2. The V gene's germline CDR1 is SQVTM and CDR2 ANQGSEA. CDR3 size: 13 residues. V shed 4 bases and J 6 bases; nucleotides not matched to a gene: 5. The CDR3 loop reads CSVGGGSAGELFF. DNA for the CDR3: TGCAGCGTTGGGGGGGGATCGGCCGGGGAGCTGTTTTTT.

V gene TRBV9 combines with J gene TRBJ2-7; 7 bases fit TRBD2. The length of the CDR3 is 14 residues. Germline loops: CDR1 SGDLS, CDR2 YYNGEE. V shed 5 bases and J 0 bases; nucleotides not matched to a gene: 5. The CDR3, as DNA: TGTGCCAGCAGTGTTTGGGGGGGCTCCTACGAGCAGTACTTC. This codes for CASSVWGGSYEQYF.

This clone has only one observation. This sequence joins TRBV6-1 and TRBJ2-5; 9 nucleotides match TRBD1. Germline CDR1 is MNHNS and CDR2 is SASEGT. The V and J ends lost 6 bases and 5 bases, in that order; junction bases with no gene match: 7. The CDR3 is made up of 14 amino acids. CDR3 nucleotides: TGTGCCAGCAGGATGCGGACAGGGGCTGAGACCCAGTACTTC. Its protein is CASRMRTGAETQYF.

The chain recombines TRBV19 with TRBJ2-7, with no clear D. The CDR3 has 13 amino acids. CDR1 LNHDA and CDR2 SQIVND come from the germline V gene (reference sequence). Trimming took off 2 bases at V and 1 base at J, with 6 bases between the two ends. As DNA, the CDR3 is TGTGCCAGTAGTATAAGTCCGTCCTACGAGCAGTACTTC. This translates into CASSISPSYEQYF. The variable domain in full, with the rest retrieved from reference TRBV19 and TRBJ2-7, is DGGITQSPKYLFRKEGQNVTLSCEQNLNHDAMYWYRQDPGQGLRLIYYSQIVNDFQKGDIAEGYSVSREKKESFPLTVTSAQKNPTAFYLCASSISPSYEQYFGPGTRLTVT.

The V call is TRBV2, the J call TRBJ2-3; D is unresolved. V lost 3 bases, J lost 6 bases, and 10 bases lay in between. CDR1 and CDR2 (germline): SNHLY, FYNNEI. This CDR3 contains 13 residues. The CDR3 sequence: CASSDVWKDTQYF. The CDR3 region has the DNA TGTGCCAGCAGTGACGTCTGGAAGGATACGCAGTATTTT.

As for this clone: A junction boundary mismatches the germline segment, possibly from a read error. This chain joins TRBV6-1 and TRBJ1-2, with D possibly TRBD1 on 6 matching bases. This CDR3 has 11 amino acids. In germline, CDR1 is MNHNS, CDR2 SASEGT. CDR3 DNA: TGTGCCAGCAGACAGGGTAACCGGCTTTCCTTC. Translation: CASRQGNRLSF.

The genes are TRBV5-7 and TRBJ2-3; D call uncertain. TRBV5-7 is reported as an ORF; its role is uncertain. The V end lost 1 base, the J end lost 2 bases, and 8 bases lay between the germline ends. This CDR3 has 14 residues. The CDR3 DNA is TGTGCCAGCAGCTTGATGGTTAACACAGATACGCAGTATTTT. Residues: CASSLMVNTDTQYF.

The V gene is TRBV18, the J gene TRBJ2-5; 7 nucleotides align to TRBD1. The CDR3 is 13 amino acids. The germline CDR1 and CDR2 sequences are KGHSH and LQKENI. The J segment lost 2 bases and the V segment lost 6 bases, leaving 3 bases of the junction unmatched. CDR3 region: CASSPDRQETQYF. The CDR3 bases are TGTGCCAGCTCCCCGGACAGGCAAGAGACCCAGTACTTC.

This clone was observed a handful of times. J is TRBJ1-2 and V is TRBV6-1; D is ambiguous. V was shortened by 7 bases and J by 4 bases, with 16 bases between the two germline ends. Germline V CDR1 and CDR2: MNHNS, SASEGT. The CDR3 is 14 amino acids. CDR3 nucleotides: TGTGCCAGCACGGAGCGATCCCCTAGCTATGGCTACACCTTC. Translating it yields CASTERSPSYGYTF.

This sequence joins TRBV9 and TRBJ2-2; 8 nucleotides align to TRBD2. The CDR3 spans 14 residues. The germline V gene has CDR1 SGDLS and CDR2 YYNGEE. With V trimmed by 0 bases and J by 7 bases, 2 bases remained unmatched. As DNA, the CDR3 is TGTGCCAGCAGCGTAGTTAGCGGGGACGGGGAGCTGTTTTTT. Translation gives CASSVVSGDGELFF.

The V gene is TRBV25-1, the J gene TRBJ1-2; TRBD1 matches at 7 bases. J lost 4 bases, V lost 10 bases, and 6 bases had no gene match. CDR1 is MGHDK, CDR2 SYGVNS, per germline. The CDR3 length is 12 residues. CDR3 sequence: CATTGEGYGYTF. The CDR3 nucleotides are TGTGCCACAACAGGGGAGGGCTATGGCTACACCTTC.